These 6 T cell receptor beta chains were sequenced from one sample in a study of T-cell memory formation after mild COVID-19. MiXCR, run by TCRdb on the 5' RACE reads, gives a single entry per CDR3 protein. The data contain around 510,000 distinct CDR3 sequences, about 20% of them singletons. The sample consisted of PBMCs or a T cell subset sorted from them (not recorded which). The receptors here all came from an adult woman who had mild COVID-19 (a few samples of this study predate the infection). Cell type and time point are not known.

Turning to this clonotype: One end of the junction fails to match germline, which may point to a read error. The V call is TRBV18, the J call TRBJ1-1; TRBD1 might be the D (5 bases). The CDR3 totals 12 residues. Germline CDR1 KGHSH, CDR2 LQKENI. The CDR3 loop reads CASSRGRTESFF. CDR3 bases: TGTGCCAGCTCACGGGGCCGGACTGAATCTTTCTTT.

The chain uses TRBV3-1 and TRBJ2-1; D is possibly TRBD1 or TRBD2 (5 bases each). Looked up from germline, CDR1 is LGHDT and CDR2 is YNNKEL (reference sequence). This CDR3 spans 13 amino acids. V shed 4 bases and J shed 12 bases, with 16 bases lying between them. CDR3 in DNA: TGTGCCAGCAGCCGGGACGTACGAGGCGGGCAGTTCTTC. This gives the protein CASSRDVRGGQFF.

The rearrangement joins TRBV7-9 to TRBJ1-2; TRBD1 matches at 7 bases. CDR3 length: 14 residues. Trimming removed 2 bases from V and 8 bases from J; junction bases left unmatched: 8. From germline, CDR1 is SEHNR and CDR2 FQNEAQ (reference sequence). CDR3 residues: CASSLTDRDSGYTF. The CDR3 nucleotides are TGTGCCAGCAGCTTAACCGACAGGGATAGCGGCTACACCTTC.

This clonotype was observed a few times. The chain employs TRBV24-1 and TRBJ2-3; 13 bases agree with TRBD2. Trimming took 4 bases from V and 0 from J; bases not matched to a gene: 6. Germline V CDR1 and CDR2: KGHDR, SFDVKD. This CDR3 comprises 18 residues. CDR3 in amino acids: CATSDTGTSGTSTDTQYF. As DNA, the CDR3 is TGTGCCACCAGTGACACCGGGACTAGCGGGACAAGCACAGATACGCAGTATTTT.

V and J are TRBV15 and TRBJ1-4; 7 nucleotides align to TRBD1. Trimming at V came to 6 bases and at J to 8 bases, leaving 6 bases not matched to a gene. The CDR3 contains 13 residues. The germline gives CDR1 LNHNV, CDR2 YYDKDF (reference sequence). The CDR3 DNA reads TGTGCCACCAGAAGACAGGGCGTCGAAAAACTGTTTTTT. Translated: CATRRQGVEKLFF.

This clonotype was observed at least ten times. The CDR3 region has the DNA TGTGCCAGCAGCTTAGATGGTGGCAGAGACTATGGCTACACCTTC. This codes for CASSLDGGRDYGYTF. The V and J genes are TRBV7-9 and TRBJ1-2; D uncertain. The CDR3 is 15 amino acids. V lost 1 base to trimming and J lost 3 bases, with 12 bases between them. Germline V gene sequence: CDR1 SEHNR, CDR2 FQNEAQ (reference sequence).